A single count supports the clone carrying this TCR beta chain. Its antigen is not known. Time point reported: week 47, end of study. It was 300 ug of mutant IDH1 20-mer peptide that made up each vaccine dose, given with topical imiquimod. Every donor had a new WHO grade 3 or 4 astrocytoma that was IDH1-mutant, with loss of nuclear ATRX. The V segment lost 0 bases and the J segment 14 bases; nucleotides outside the gene matches: 3. CDR1 is SGHRS, CDR2 YFSETQ, per germline. This CDR3 is built from 12 residues. These data belong to a study of a mutant IDH1 vaccine in newly diagnosed glioma. For the study at large: Vaccine administration was initiated 4-6 weeks following radiotherapy alone, or with temozolomide cycles. Study-level points and caveats: Among all patients, vaccine-induced immune responses occurred in around 93%.

TCRdb keeps only in-frame clones here, not all; method: immunoSEQ multiplex PCR. This sample yields 77,000 or so clones, of which around four fifths are seen a single time; 4% to 5.5% belongs to the top ten. Sequenced here: PBMCs, sampled from a glioma patient whose treatment included an IDH1 peptide vaccine. This clonotype originated in a man aged 35 to 55 with glioma. The gene calls are TRBV5-1 and TRBJ2-1; TRBD2 agrees at 9 bases. The CDR3 DNA reads TGCGCCAGCAGCTTGGGGGGACTAGCTAAGTTCTTC. Protein sequence: CASSLGGLAKFF.